The entry below gives a single T cell receptor beta chain sequence along with its context. Profiling relied on immunoSEQ multiplex PCR, and the TCRdb table lists in-frame clones only, not all of them. The repertoire holds approximately 11,000 clones, with less than 80% as singletons. The entry originates in a study of somatic mutations in cytotoxic T cells in rheumatoid arthritis. The CDR3 sequence is 15 residues long. V was trimmed by 6 bases and J by 5 bases, leaving 17 bases between them. CDR1 MRHNA and CDR2 SNTAGT come from the germline V gene. This TCR derives from an adult with rheumatoid arthritis. The sequenced material came from CD8+ T cells sorted from blood. The V gene is TRBV6-4, the J gene TRBJ2-1; TRBD1 is a possible D gene (6 bases). The CDR3 here is CASRDGTLDNNEQFF. The CDR3, as DNA: TGTGCCAGCAGGGACGGGACACTGGATAACAATGAGCAGTTCTTC.